Given below is one T cell receptor beta chain in context. The antigen remains undetermined. The entry originates in a study of cytomegalovirus exposure and HLA in healthy donors. The study, taken as a whole, reports: About 87% or about 30% of the time was how often most TCR beta V segments were productive, according to an earlier analysis.

CDR1 MNHNS and CDR2 SASEGT come from the germline V gene. The CDR3 covers 15 residues. Trimming took 3 bases from V and 9 from J; bases not matched to a gene: 9. Researchers ran the PCR with 60 Vbeta and 13 Jbeta primers. As originally analysed: Unique TCR beta chains totaled 80 million to 100 million in a later count, with around 10 million of them shared. Repertoires were generated with immunoSEQ multiplex PCR, while TCRdb's copy carries only in-frame clones and drops some. The DNA gave D and trimming, while V, J and clone size come from that table. The top ten clones hold roughly 7.5% of a sample with approximately 150,000 clones, 70% to 90% of them seen once.

This receptor was taken from a woman younger than 45 in good health and CMV-seropositive. Sequenced sample: PBMCs. The chain couples TRBV6-1 to TRBJ2-1; 9 positions agree with TRBD1. The CDR3 nucleotides read TGTGCCAGCAGTGATACTGGGACAGGGTACGGTGAGCAGTTCTTC. It translates to CASSDTGTGYGEQFF.